Listed below are T cell receptor beta chains from one sample, sequenced in a study of OX40 agonist ivuxolimab in advanced cancers. Repertoires were generated with immunoSEQ multiplex PCR, while TCRdb's copy carries only in-frame clones and drops some. The sample carries 20,000 to 30,000 clones, about 87% recorded once. Here the sequenced sample was CD4+ or CD8+ T cells sorted from blood, taken in a trial of the OX40 agonist ivuxolimab. These receptors were taken from an adult with an advanced solid tumor such as melanoma, head and neck, liver or kidney cancer. Both conserved end residues are part of each CDR3. The D gene is left open where the match is weak. Expanded clones are given a class, and other clones once, few, many or no size at all.

D	J	V	size	DNA	CDR3
TRBD1	TRBJ1-3	TRBV7-8	once	TGTGCCAGCAGCTTAGTCGGGCAGGGGGGGTTAATAGCTGGAAACACCATATATTTT	CASSLVGQGGLIAGNTIYF
-	TRBJ2-3	TRBV28	-	TGTGCCAGCAGTACCCGGGTGGGCACAGATACGCAGTATTTT	CASSTRVGTDTQYF
TRBD2	TRBJ2-1	TRBV27	-	TGTGCCAGCAGCTTCGCGGGACTAGCGAACAATGAGCAGTTCTTC	CASSFAGLANNEQFF
-	TRBJ2-7	TRBV6-5	-	TGTGCCAGCACCCGTTCCGGGACACCGTACGAGCAGTACTTC	CASTRSGTPYEQYF
-	TRBJ1-4	TRBV5-8	-	TGTGCCAGCAGACGGGACCTTAATGAAAAACTGTTTTTT	CASRRDLNEKLFF
-	TRBJ1-5	TRBV4-3	-	TGCGCCAGCAGCCAAGATCTGGCGGGCGGTCAGCCCCAGCATTTT	CASSQDLAGGQPQHF
-	TRBJ2-3	TRBV30	once	TGTGCCGGGCTGGGGGAGAGAGGGTATACGCAGTATTTT	CAGLGERGYTQYF
TRBD2	TRBJ2-5	TRBV27	-	TGTGCCAGCAGTTTATCATGGGGACTAGCCCAAGAGACCCAGTACTTC	CASSLSWGLAQETQYF
TRBD1	TRBJ2-1	TRBV10-1	once	TGCGCCAGCAGTGAGTCCACAGGGGGATCCAATGAGCAGTTCTTC	CASSESTGGSNEQFF
TRBD1	TRBJ1-2	TRBV5-4	once	TGTGCCAGCAGCTCCGTAGGGGGCAACTATGGCTACACCTTC	CASSSVGGNYGYTF
TRBD2	TRBJ2-5	TRBV5-1	-	TGCGCCAGCAGGGGGCTTGGCGGGGGGGAGCAAGAGACCCAGTACTTC	CASRGLGGGEQETQYF
-	TRBJ1-1	TRBV6-6	-	TGTGCCAGCAGTTACATACAGGGTGAAGCTTTCTTT	CASSYIQGEAFF
TRBD2	TRBJ2-3	TRBV5-1	-	TGCGCCAGCAGCCCCGGGACTAGAACGAATACGCAGTATTTT	CASSPGTRTNTQYF
TRBD2	TRBJ2-1	TRBV7-9	-	TGTGCCAGCGGGATTGGGACTAGCGGTTACAATGAGCAGTTCTTC	CASGIGTSGYNEQFF
TRBD1	TRBJ2-1	TRBV2	-	TGTGCCAGCAGGCCCTGGACAGGGGTGCAGTTCTTC	CASRPWTGVQFF
-	TRBJ1-3	TRBV6-4	few	TGTGCCAGCAGTGGGCACAGCTACTCTGGAAACACCATATATTTT	CASSGHSYSGNTIYF
TRBD1	TRBJ1-5	TRBV6-6	once	TGTGCCAGCAGCTCGGACAGGGCTTCAAATCAGCCCCAGCATTTT	CASSSDRASNQPQHF
TRBD1	TRBJ1-3	TRBV7-8	-	TGTGCCAGCAGCCTTGGAAACAGGGGGCTACCTGGAAACACCATATATTTT	CASSLGNRGLPGNTIYF
TRBD2	TRBJ2-5	TRBV6-1	-	TGTGCCAGCATGATAGGGACTACCCAAGAGACCCAGTACTTC	CASMIGTTQETQYF
-	TRBJ1-2	TRBV19	-	TGTGCCAGTATGAGGAGGGATCACTTCGGCTACACCTTC	CASMRRDHFGYTF
-	TRBJ1-1	TRBV12-5	-	TGTGCTAGTGGTCCGCGTCAGAACACTGAAGCTTTCTTT	CASGPRQNTEAFF
-	TRBJ1-1	TRBV14	-	TGTGCCAGCAGCCAAGACCCAGATGTAGAAGCTTTCTTT	CASSQDPDVEAFF
-	TRBJ1-1	TRBV6-6	few	TGTGCCAGCAGTTACTCCCAGGGCACTGAAGCTTTCTTT	CASSYSQGTEAFF
-	TRBJ1-5	TRBV5-6	-	TGTGCCAGCAGCCTAATGAAATTAGACAATCAGCCCCAGCATTTT	CASSLMKLDNQPQHF
-	TRBJ1-2	TRBV7-2	-	TGTGCCAGCAGCGACCCGTCCCGCCCAGTGGCCTATGGCTACACCTTC	CASSDPSRPVAYGYTF
-	TRBJ2-5	TRBV19	few	TGTGCCAGTAGTATGACAGAACAAGAGACCCAGTACTTC	CASSMTEQETQYF
-	TRBJ2-5	TRBV9	-	TGTGCCAGCAGCGACGAGAGGGGCTCGGAGACCCAGTACTTC	CASSDERGSETQYF
TRBD1	TRBJ1-1	TRBV30	-	TGTGCCTGGGGGACAGTAACCATGAACACTGAAGCTTTCTTT	CAWGTVTMNTEAFF
-	TRBJ1-1	TRBV7-2	-	TGTGCCAGCAGCTTAGGGGGCAAGACGAACACTGAAGCTTTCTTT	CASSLGGKTNTEAFF
TRBD2	TRBJ2-1	TRBV27	-	TGTGCCAGCAGTTTATCTCGCCGGGGGGGAGCGTACAATGAGCAGTTCTTC	CASSLSRRGGAYNEQFF
-	TRBJ2-7	TRBV2	-	TGTGCCAGCACCGAGACCCAAGCCCCCTACGAGCAGTACTTC	CASTETQAPYEQYF
-	TRBJ1-2	TRBV7-2	once	TGTGCCAGCAGCTTAGCGGTCAGGGCTTTAGCTAACTATGGCTACACCTTC	CASSLAVRALANYGYTF
TRBD1	TRBJ1-4	TRBV18	-	TGTGCCAGCTCACCGACAGGGGGAGAGGAAAAACTGTTTTTT	CASSPTGGEEKLFF
-	TRBJ2-1	TRBV6-1	-	TGTGCCAGCAGTGTGGTTCAGGGGACCTACAATGAGCAGTTCTTC	CASSVVQGTYNEQFF
TRBD1	TRBJ1-1	TRBV7-9	-	TGTGCCAGCAGCTTACAGGGGGCGAACACTGAAGCTTTCTTT	CASSLQGANTEAFF
-	TRBJ1-6	TRBV6-5	-	TGTGCCAGCAGTTCGGGAAGGGGCAATTCACCCCTCCACTTT	CASSSGRGNSPLHF
-	TRBJ2-6	TRBV19	-	TGTGCCAGTCGGACAGTAAGCTCTGGGGCCAACGTCCTGACTTTC	CASRTVSSGANVLTF
TRBD1	TRBJ1-3	TRBV25-1	-	TGTGCCAGCGGAAGTGGCAGGACAGGGAGCTCTGGAAACACCATATATTTT	CASGSGRTGSSGNTIYF
TRBD1	TRBJ1-4	TRBV7-2	-	TGTGCCAGCAGCTTAAACCGACAGGGCGAGGGGGAAAAACTGTTTTTT	CASSLNRQGEGEKLFF
-	TRBJ1-2	TRBV19	-	TGTGCCAGTAGTACTAACCTACAGGTTGGAGGCTATGGCTACACCTTC	CASSTNLQVGGYGYTF
-	TRBJ2-1	TRBV6-6	-	TGTGCCAGCGGGTCCTTCACGTTGTCCTACAATGAGCAGTTCTTC	CASGSFTLSYNEQFF
-	TRBJ1-3	TRBV29-1	-	TGCAGCGTTGGACAGAGCTCTGGAAACACCATATATTTT	CSVGQSSGNTIYF
-	TRBJ1-2	TRBV18	-	TGTGCCAGCTCACCATCGGGGGCCGGTGGCTACACCTTC	CASSPSGAGGYTF
-	TRBJ2-7	TRBV2	-	TGTGCCAGCAGAATACAGGGTTCCTACGAGCAGTACTTC	CASRIQGSYEQYF
-	TRBJ2-7	TRBV30	-	TGTGCCTGGAGTACGGGACTGCCCTCCTACGAGCAGTACTTC	CAWSTGLPSYEQYF
-	TRBJ1-5	TRBV7-2	-	TGTGCCAGCAGCTTGGCGGTAAGCAATCAGCCCCAGCATTTT	CASSLAVSNQPQHF
-	TRBJ2-2	TRBV10-3	-	TGTGCCACCCACAGGGAAACCGGGGAGCTGTTTTTT	CATHRETGELFF
TRBD2	TRBJ2-3	TRBV2	-	TGTGCCAGCAGTGGGGCTAGCGGGGGCACAGATACGCAGTATTTT	CASSGASGGTDTQYF
-	TRBJ1-5	TRBV28	-	TGTGCCAGCAGTTTAGCGGTTCAGCCCCAGCATTTT	CASSLAVQPQHF
TRBD2	TRBJ2-3	TRBV2	-	TGTGCCAGCCAAGCGGGAGTTTCAACAGATACGCAGTATTTT	CASQAGVSTDTQYF
TRBD1	TRBJ1-1	TRBV11-2	-	TGTGCCAGCAGCTTAGGTACAGGGGTGGTGAGAGCTTTCTTT	CASSLGTGVVRAFF
TRBD1	TRBJ1-2	TRBV5-8	-	TGTGCCAGCAGCTTTCGACAGGGCCGTGGCTACACCTTC	CASSFRQGRGYTF
TRBD1	TRBJ2-7	TRBV4-1	-	TGCGCCAGCAGCCACCGGGACAGTGCATACGAGCAGTACTTC	CASSHRDSAYEQYF
-	TRBJ1-5	TRBV18	-	TGTGCCAGCTCACCCTCAAATAGCAATCAGCCCCAGCATTTT	CASSPSNSNQPQHF
-	TRBJ1-1	TRBV19	once	TGTGCCAGTATTTCTAATACGGGGGTAAAAGCTTTCTTT	CASISNTGVKAFF